This T cell receptor beta chain was obtained from a study of blood T cell repertoires in COVID-19. The overall study: From the United States, Italy and Spain came samples of acute and convalescent COVID-19. PBMCs, B-cell-depleted T cells, or T cells were the source of the cDNA or gDNA that made up the material.

In the study's own analysis: Using reference gene primer amplification, nucleated cell counts were estimated. Clones were read by immunoSEQ multiplex PCR, and TCRdb kept only the in-frame ones, dropping some. Clone size and the V and J calls come from that table; the DNA yielded D and trimming. Of nearly 100,000 clones in the sample, around nine tenths were seen once. Sequences were obtained from peripheral blood. This clonotype originated in a man at least 80 years old with acute or convalescent COVID-19.

In DNA, the CDR3 is TGTGCCAGCACCACACAGGGTAGCTACAATGAGCAGTTCTTC. It translates to CASTTQGSYNEQFF. The chain uses TRBV6-5 and TRBJ2-1; D possibly corresponds to TRBD1 (6 bases). Germline lookup yields CDR1 MNHEY and CDR2 SVGAGI. Trimming cost V 7 bases and J 3 bases, with 13 bases left between them. The CDR3 contains 14 residues.